A selection of T cell receptor beta chains follows, all from one sample in a study of post-analysis software for immune sequencing data. TCRdb re-called the PCR reads through MiXCR, storing one row per CDR3 protein. The data contain some 700,000 distinct CDR3 sequences, about 60% of them singletons. The source material was blood. The receptors originated from a girl aged 2-9 years with multiple sclerosis. The CDR3 runs from the conserved cysteine through the conserved F or W. A D gene is named only where the DNA matches it firmly. Expanded clones get a size class; other rows say once, few or many, or leave the size out.

.	TRBV20-1	TRBJ2-3	TRBD2	TGCAGTGCTAACCGGGGGGGCCGGACAGATACGCAGTATTTT	CSANRGGRTDTQYF
.	TRBV5-1	TRBJ2-1	TRBD2	TGCGCCAGCAGCCATGGACTAGCGGGGGGGCACTACAATGAGCAGTTCTTC	CASSHGLAGGHYNEQFF
few	TRBV6-4	TRBJ2-2	.	TGTGCCAGCAGTGATAACACGGACACCGGGGAGCTGTTTTTT	CASSDNTDTGELFF
.	TRBV6-5	TRBJ1-6	.	TGTGCCAGCAGCCCGTTCTATTCTGGGGGACCCCTCCACTTT	CASSPFYSGGPLHF
few	TRBV29-1	TRBJ2-1	TRBD2	TGCAGCGTTATACGGCTAGCGGGGTACAATGAGCAGTTCTTC	CSVIRLAGYNEQFF
.	TRBV5-1	TRBJ2-5	TRBD2	TGCGCCAGCAGCCAGATCGGACTAGCGGGAGAAGGGGAGACCCAGTACTTC	CASSQIGLAGEGETQYF
.	TRBV28	TRBJ1-6	.	TGTGCCAGCAGTTTCGGACTTAATAATTCACCCCTCCACTTT	CASSFGLNNSPLHF
.	TRBV29-1	TRBJ2-3	.	TGCAGCGTTGAAGATCGTCTTCTCCAAGGTAATACGCAGTATTTT	CSVEDRLLQGNTQYF
.	TRBV27	TRBJ2-4	.	TGTGCCAGCAGTTTCGGACGGTTTAGCCAAAACATTCAGTACTTC	CASSFGRFSQNIQYF
.	TRBV7-6	TRBJ2-3	.	TGTGCCAGCAGCATGGGACATATCACAGATACGCAGTATTTT	CASSMGHITDTQYF
.	TRBV6-6	TRBJ2-4	TRBD1	TGTGCCAGCAGTCCGCTTACGGGACAGATAAACATTCAGTACTTC	CASSPLTGQINIQYF
few	TRBV29-1	TRBJ2-3	TRBD1	TGCAGCGTCGACGGGACAGGGGAAACCCTACTCACAGATACGCAGTATTTT	CSVDGTGETLLTDTQYF
.	TRBV4-1	TRBJ2-1	TRBD2	TGCGCCAGCAGCCAAGAGCCCGCGGGAGGGCGTTACAATGAGCAGTTCTTC	CASSQEPAGGRYNEQFF
.	TRBV4-1	TRBJ2-7	TRBD2	TGCGCCAGCAGCCAAAATGCTGACAGCGGGAGGTTGACAAAACCCTACGAGCAGTACTTC	CASSQNADSGRLTKPYEQYF
.	TRBV20-1	TRBJ2-7	.	TGCAGTGCTAGGCAAGGAATCGGCGAGCAGTACTTC	CSARQGIGEQYF
.	TRBV20-1	TRBJ1-2	.	TGCAGTGCTTCCCTATCCGTTGGCTACACCTTC	CSASLSVGYTF
.	TRBV28	TRBJ2-1	TRBD1	TGTGCCAGCAGTTTAAGGAGACAGGGAAAGTCCTACAATGAGCAGTTCTTC	CASSLRRQGKSYNEQFF
.	TRBV27	TRBJ2-7	TRBD2	TGTGCCAGCAGTTATCTTAGGCAGGGACTAGCGGGAGTAAGCTACGAGCAGTACTTC	CASSYLRQGLAGVSYEQYF
once	TRBV7-6	TRBJ2-2	TRBD1	TGTGCCAGCAGCCTGCACCTCTACCGGGACAGGGGAAGTAACACCGGGGAGCTGTTTTTT	CASSLHLYRDRGSNTGELFF
.	TRBV20-1	TRBJ2-3	TRBD1	TGCAGTGCCCAAAGCGGACAGGGAGCAACAGATACGCAGTATTTT	CSAQSGQGATDTQYF
once	TRBV28	TRBJ2-5	.	TGTGCCAGCAGTCCCTGGTCCAACGGGGGAGAGACCCAGTACTTC	CASSPWSNGGETQYF
.	TRBV7-2	TRBJ2-1	.	TGTGCCAGCAGCTTAGCGTCCCCGGCTGAGCAGTTCTTC	CASSLASPAEQFF